Shown below are 3 T cell receptor beta chains from a single sample sequenced in a study of T cell changes during pregnancy in multiple sclerosis. Generated by immunoSEQ multiplex PCR, the TCRdb table keeps only in-frame clones and is missing some. Of about 46,000 clones in the sample, approximately 92% are singletons; the top ten hold approximately 2%. Sequencing used peripheral blood, obtained in the third trimester of pregnancy. These receptors originate from a female donor with multiple sclerosis, enrolled in a pregnancy study.

This clone is a singleton in its sample. The rearrangement uses TRBV29-1 and TRBJ2-5; 8 nucleotides agree with TRBD1. The CDR3 loop spans 10 amino acids. Germline loops: CDR1 SQVTM, CDR2 ANQGSEA. The V and J ends lost 4 bases and 13 bases, in that order; junction bases with no gene match: 5. CDR3 in DNA: TGCAGCGTTGGAAAGACAGGGGCGTACTTC. Translating it yields CSVGKTGAYF.

This chain uses TRBV6-5 with TRBJ1-1, with D maybe TRBD1 (5 bases). The germline V gene has CDR1 MNHEY and CDR2 SVGAGI. V shed 5 bases and J shed 2 bases, with 15 bases lying between them. This CDR3 is 15 amino acids long. CDR3 sequence reads: CASSQIGHLNTEAFF. CDR3 nucleotides: TGTGCCAGCAGTCAAATAGGACACTTAAACACTGAAGCTTTCTTT.

The V call is TRBV6-5, the J call TRBJ2-3; possibly TRBD2 for D (7 bases). Germline loops: CDR1 MNHEY, CDR2 SVGAGI. This CDR3 region has 15 residues. The germline V and J ends were trimmed by 0 bases and 4 bases, with 11 bases remaining between them. CDR3 in DNA: TGTGCCAGCAGTTACTCAAGGGGGGGCGCAGATACGCAGTATTTT. It codes for CASSYSRGGADTQYF.